This T cell receptor beta chain was captured in a study of OX40 agonist ivuxolimab in advanced cancers. Overall study: It was permissible to have had prior anti-PD-1, anti-PD-L1 or anti-CTLA-4 therapy, and about 40% had some.

The germline V gene has CDR1 SGHDT and CDR2 YYEEEE. There are 13 residues in the CDR3. Trimming took 4 bases from V and 3 from J; bases not matched to a gene: 4. The method was immunoSEQ multiplex PCR; TCRdb's version includes in-frame clones alone and lacks a portion of them. In the table there are fewer than 15,000 clones, 65% to 85% of which are singletons. The rearrangement links TRBV5-6 to TRBJ2-7; 7 bases match TRBD2. The clonotype originates from an adult with an advanced solid tumor such as melanoma, head and neck, liver or kidney cancer. The sequences come from CD4+ or CD8+ T cells sorted from blood, collected in a trial of the OX40 agonist ivuxolimab. CDR3 in DNA: TGTGCCAGCAGCACCCGGGACTACTACGAGCAGTACTTC. This codes for CASSTRDYYEQYF.